This note documents a single T cell receptor (beta chain) sequence. Its antigen is still unknown. The sample originates from a study of cytomegalovirus exposure and HLA in healthy donors. Study-level findings and limits: In vitro data verified a few CMV-associated chains as specific for CMV antigens. Overall, roughly 150 TCR beta chains were annotated as cytomegalovirus-associated. Sequencing likely produced, as an artifact, a cluster of highly shared sequence variants. The authors later found HLA-associated TCR beta chains more clonally expanded than equally common others.

CDR1 MDHEN and CDR2 SYDVKM come from the germline V gene. The V segment lost 9 bases and the J segment 4 bases; nucleotides outside the gene matches: 7. CDR3 size: 13 residues. Use of 60 Vbeta and 13 Jbeta primers characterized the PCR. Profiled with immunoSEQ multiplex PCR; TCRdb holds only in-frame clones, not every one. The table records around 110,000 clones, 9.5% of them present only once. The J gene is TRBJ1-2, the V gene TRBV28; TRBD1 matches at 8 bases. Material for sequencing was PBMCs. The receptor was isolated from a man younger than 45 in good health and CMV-seronegative. The chain's CDR3 is CASLRTGSYGYTF. The CDR3 DNA is TGTGCCAGTCTCCGGACAGGGAGCTATGGCTACACCTTC.